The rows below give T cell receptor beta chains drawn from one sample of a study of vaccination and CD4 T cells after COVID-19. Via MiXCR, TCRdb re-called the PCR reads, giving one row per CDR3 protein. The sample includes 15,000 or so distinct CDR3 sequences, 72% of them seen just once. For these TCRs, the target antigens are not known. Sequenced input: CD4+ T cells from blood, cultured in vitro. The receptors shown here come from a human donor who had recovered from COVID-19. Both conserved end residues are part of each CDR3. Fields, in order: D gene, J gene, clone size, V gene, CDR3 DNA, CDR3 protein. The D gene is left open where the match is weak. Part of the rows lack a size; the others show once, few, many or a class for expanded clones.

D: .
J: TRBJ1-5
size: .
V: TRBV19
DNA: TGTGCCAGTAGTATCTCAGTTAGTCAGCCCCAGCATTTT
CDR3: CASSISVSQPQHF

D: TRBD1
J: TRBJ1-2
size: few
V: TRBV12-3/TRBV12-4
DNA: TGTGCCAGCAGTTTTAGGGGGCGCGGCGGCTACACCTTC
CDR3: CASSFRGRGGYTF

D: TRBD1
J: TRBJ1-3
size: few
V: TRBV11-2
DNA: TGTGCCAGCAGGGGACCGGACAGGATCTTCACCATATATTTT
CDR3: CASRGPDRIFTIYF

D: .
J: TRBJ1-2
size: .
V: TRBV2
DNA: TGTGCCAGCAGTGACGGACTTGTGTATGGCTACACCTTC
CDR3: CASSDGLVYGYTF

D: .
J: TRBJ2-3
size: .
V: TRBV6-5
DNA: TGTGCCAGCAGTTCCAACACAGATACGCAGTATTTT
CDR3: CASSSNTDTQYF

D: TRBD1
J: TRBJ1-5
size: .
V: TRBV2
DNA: TGTGCCAGCCAACTTGAGGCAGGGGGGAATCAGCCCCAGCATTTT
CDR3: CASQLEAGGNQPQHF

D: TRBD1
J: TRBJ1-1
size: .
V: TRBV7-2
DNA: TGTGCCAGCAGCTTACAGGGGGCTTTTACTGAAGCTTTCTTT
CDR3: CASSLQGAFTEAFF

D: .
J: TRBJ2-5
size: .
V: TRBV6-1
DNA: TGTGCCAGCACTAACGACCAAGAGACCCAGTACTTC
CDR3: CASTNDQETQYF

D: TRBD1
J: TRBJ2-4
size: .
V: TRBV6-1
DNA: TGTGCCAGCAGTCGCGGGACAGGTTTGGGAAACATTCAGTACTTC
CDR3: CASSRGTGLGNIQYF

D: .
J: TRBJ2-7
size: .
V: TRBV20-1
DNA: TGCAGTGCTAGAGATACGCAGGGTCTGGGTGAGCAGTACTTC
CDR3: CSARDTQGLGEQYF

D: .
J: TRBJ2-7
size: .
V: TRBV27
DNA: TGTGCCAGCAGTTTCGACGACACCTACGAGCAGTACTTC
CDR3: CASSFDDTYEQYF

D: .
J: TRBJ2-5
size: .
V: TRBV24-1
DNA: TGTGCCACCAGTGATCCGGGAGAGACAGGGAGTCTAAAGACCCAGTACTTC
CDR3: CATSDPGETGSLKTQYF

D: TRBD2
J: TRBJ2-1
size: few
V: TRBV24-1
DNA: TGTGCCACCAGTGATTTTGCCGGGACTAGCGGCGGACCCTACAATGAGCAGTTCTTC
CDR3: CATSDFAGTSGGPYNEQFF

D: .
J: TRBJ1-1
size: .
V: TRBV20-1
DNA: TGCAGTATCCGGAGGACTGAAGCTTTCTTT
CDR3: CSIRRTEAFF

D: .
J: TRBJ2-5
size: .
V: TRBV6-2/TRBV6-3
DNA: TGTGCCAGCAGCCAAAGGATGGGGGGCGAGACCCAGTACTTC
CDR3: CASSQRMGGETQYF

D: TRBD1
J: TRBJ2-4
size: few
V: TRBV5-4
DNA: TGTGCCAGCGGCAAGACAGGGTCTAACATTCAGTACTTC
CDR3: CASGKTGSNIQYF

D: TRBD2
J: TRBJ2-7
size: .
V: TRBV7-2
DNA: TGTGCCAGCAGCCCCCAGCGGGGGCCCCAGATCGAGCAGTACTTC
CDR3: CASSPQRGPQIEQYF

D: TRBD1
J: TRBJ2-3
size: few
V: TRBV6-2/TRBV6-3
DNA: TGTGCCAGCAGCCCTGCGGGACAGGGGACAGATACGCAGTATTTT
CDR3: CASSPAGQGTDTQYF

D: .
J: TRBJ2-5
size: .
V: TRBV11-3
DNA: TGTGCCAGCAGCTTAGATCTTCCAGGACAGTCTGAGACCCAGTACTTC
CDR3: CASSLDLPGQSETQYF

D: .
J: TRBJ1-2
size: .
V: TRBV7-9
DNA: TGCGCCAGCAGCTTGGACACAGGGAGGGACTATGGCTACACCTTC
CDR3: CASSLDTGRDYGYTF

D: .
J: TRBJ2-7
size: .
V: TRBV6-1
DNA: TGTGCCAGCAGCCGGTTCGGGACGGGGGACGAGCAGTACTTC
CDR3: CASSRFGTGDEQYF

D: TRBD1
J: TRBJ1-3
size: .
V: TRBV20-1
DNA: TGCAGTGCTAGAGAAATGGGACAGGGTTTAAACACCATATATTTT
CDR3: CSAREMGQGLNTIYF

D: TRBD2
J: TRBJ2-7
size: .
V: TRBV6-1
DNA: TGTGCCAGCAGTGACCTCAGGACTAGCGGATACGAGCAGTACTTC
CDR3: CASSDLRTSGYEQYF

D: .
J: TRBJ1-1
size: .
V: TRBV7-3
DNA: TGTGCCAGCAGCGGAATGCCCTACACTGAAGCTTTCTTT
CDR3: CASSGMPYTEAFF

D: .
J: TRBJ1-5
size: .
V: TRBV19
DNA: TGTGCCAGTACGGCAGGGAGGGAAAGTCAGCCCCAGCATTTT
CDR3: CASTAGRESQPQHF

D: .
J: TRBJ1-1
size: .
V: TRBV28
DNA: TGTGCCAGCAGTTTAGCCGGGAGGACTGAAGCTTTCTTT
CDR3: CASSLAGRTEAFF

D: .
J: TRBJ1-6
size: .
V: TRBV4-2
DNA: TGTGCCAGCGCACAGGGAGCGGCCTATAATTCACCCCTCCACTTT
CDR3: CASAQGAAYNSPLHF

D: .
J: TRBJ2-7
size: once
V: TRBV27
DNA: TGTGCCAGCAGAAAGGAAGGGTACGAGCAGTACTTC
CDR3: CASRKEGYEQYF

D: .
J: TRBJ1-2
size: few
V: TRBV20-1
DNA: TGCAGTGCTCGGATCGGCGGTAACTATGGCTACACCTTC
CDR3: CSARIGGNYGYTF

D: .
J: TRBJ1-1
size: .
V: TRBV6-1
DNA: TGTGCCAGCAGGCGCAGGGAGAGGAACACTGAAGCTTTCTTT
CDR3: CASRRRERNTEAFF

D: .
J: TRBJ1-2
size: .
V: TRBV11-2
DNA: TGTGCCAGCAGTTCCGGAGGAGACAGGACCTATGGCTACACCTTC
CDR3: CASSSGGDRTYGYTF

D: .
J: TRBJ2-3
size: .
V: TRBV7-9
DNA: TGTGCCAGCAGCTTACAGGGGATCAGCACAGATACGCAGTATTTT
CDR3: CASSLQGISTDTQYF

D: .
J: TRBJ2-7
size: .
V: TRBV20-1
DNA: TGCAGTGCTCGATCAAAGACCCGGACCCCAACGAGGACCTACGAGCAGTACTTC
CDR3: CSARSKTRTPTRTYEQYF

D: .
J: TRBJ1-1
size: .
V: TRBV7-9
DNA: TGTGCCAGCAGCCGGACAGACACTGAAGCTTTCTTT
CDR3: CASSRTDTEAFF

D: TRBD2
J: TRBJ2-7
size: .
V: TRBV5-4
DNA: TGTGCCAGCAGCTTGGGTCTTGCGGGGGCCTACGAGCAGTACTTC
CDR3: CASSLGLAGAYEQYF

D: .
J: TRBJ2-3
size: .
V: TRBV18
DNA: TGTGCCAGCTCACTAAGACCAGCAAACACAGATACGCAGTATTTT
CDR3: CASSLRPANTDTQYF